These 6 T cell receptor beta chains share one sample of origin, sequenced in a study of blood T cell repertoires in COVID-19. The table came from immunoSEQ multiplex PCR; TCRdb's copy has only in-frame clones and leaves some out. The sample yields 250,000 or so clones, around 88% seen once. The sequenced sample was peripheral blood. The receptors here all came from a man older than 75 with acute or convalescent COVID-19.

This chain joins TRBV19 and TRBJ1-2; possibly TRBD1 for D (5 bases). Germline CDR1 and CDR2: LNHDA and SQIVND (reference sequence). Trimming stripped 3 bases from V and 1 base from J, with 9 bases between. CDR3 length: 14 amino acids. CDR3 coding DNA: TGTGCCAGTAGTATGACAGCCTTTAACTATGGCTACACCTTC. Its protein is CASSMTAFNYGYTF.

The chain recombines TRBV2 with TRBJ2-5, with D possibly matching TRBD1 (6 bases). The germline gives CDR1 SNHLY, CDR2 FYNNEI. CDR3 length: 14 residues. Trimming took 1 base from V and 5 from J, leaving 11 bases between them. For the CDR3, the DNA is TGTGCCAGCAGTGAAGTCCAACAGGGCGAGACCCAGTACTTC. It is translated as CASSEVQQGETQYF. The whole variable domain, filled in from reference TRBV2 and TRBJ2-5, reads EPEVTQTPSHQVTQMGQEVILRCVPISNHLYFYWYRQILGQKVEFLVSFYNNEISEKSEIFDDQFSVERPDGSNFTLKIRSTKLEDSAMYFCASSEVQQGETQYFGPGTRLLVL.

The J gene is TRBJ2-2, the V gene TRBV7-9; perhaps TRBD2 as D (5 bases). CDR1 and CDR2 from the germline V gene are SEHNR and FQNEAQ (reference sequence). Deletions cut 0 bases from V and 4 bases from J, with 12 bases between. CDR3 length: 16 amino acids. The CDR3 bases are TGTGCCAGCAGCTTAGCGCACGGACTTATCACCGGGGAGCTGTTTTTT. It specifies CASSLAHGLITGELFF.

This clone turned up a few times. The V call is TRBV3-1 (or the pseudogene TRBV3-2), the J call TRBJ1-6; D remains ambiguous. CDR3 length equals 17 residues. The V and J ends lost 1 base and 4 bases respectively, with 14 bases between them. Germline V lookup: CDR1 LGHDT, CDR2 YNNKEL (reference sequence). CDR3 sequence: CASSQVFAETYNSPLHF. The CDR3 DNA follows: TGTGCCAGCAGCCAAGTTTTTGCAGAGACATATAATTCACCCCTCCACTTT.

The DNA of the CDR3 is TGTGCCAGCAGCAAAGACAGGAGCTCCTACAATGAGCAGTTCTTC. Translating it yields CASSKDRSSYNEQFF. The chain links TRBV13 to TRBJ2-1; TRBD1 is a possible D gene (6 bases). The germline V gene encodes CDR1 PRHDT and CDR2 FYEKMQ (reference sequence). The CDR3 is 15 residues long. V lost 5 bases and J lost 0, with 11 bases in between.

The J gene is TRBJ2-1, the V gene TRBV9; TRBD2 aligns across 14 bases. V trimming: 2 bases; J trimming: 9 bases; junction bases outside the gene matches: 7. CDR1 SGDLS and CDR2 YYNGEE come from the germline V gene. The CDR3 covers 16 residues. The CDR3 spells CASSVTPGLAGVEQFF. In DNA, the CDR3 is TGTGCCAGCAGCGTCACCCCGGGACTAGCGGGAGTTGAGCAGTTCTTC.